These 21 T cell receptor beta chains came from one sample sequenced in a study of cytomegalovirus exposure and HLA in healthy donors. The primer mix had 60 Vbeta and 13 Jbeta primers. Libraries were prepared by immunoSEQ multiplex PCR; TCRdb keeps only in-frame clonotypes and omits some of them. The sample lists approximately 170,000 clones, around three quarters occurring once. Sequences were obtained from PBMCs. Receptor source: a man aged 40-50 years in good health and CMV-seronegative.

The V and J genes are TRBV27 and TRBJ2-7; 11 bases line up with TRBD2. Germline CDR1 is MNHEY and CDR2 is SMNVEV (reference sequence). This CDR3 is built from 17 residues. V gave up 0 bases and J gave up 3 bases; unmatched junction bases: 7. The CDR3 DNA follows: TGTGCCAGCAGTTTATCCCGACTAGCGGGACGATTCTACGAGCAGTACGTC. Translation gives CASSLSRLAGRFYEQYV.

This clone showed up just a few times. The genes are TRBV5-1 and TRBJ2-1; D call uncertain. Trimming cost V 2 bases and J 15 bases, with 15 bases left between them. The CDR3 has 12 amino acids. The V gene's germline CDR1 is SGHRS and CDR2 YFSETQ. CDR3 nucleotide sequence: TGCGCCAGCAGCTTAATCGGCCCAGGAACGTTCTTC. Translated, it gives CASSLIGPGTFF.

This CDR3 reads CASSTGQGRPSGINEQFF. CDR3 bases: TGTGCCAGCAGCACGGGACAGGGGCGACCTAGCGGGATCAATGAGCAGTTCTTC. This sequence joins TRBV9 and TRBJ2-1, with a weak D call TRBD1 (10 bases). The CDR3 has 18 amino acids. CDR1 and CDR2 from the germline V gene are SGDLS and YYNGEE. Between the trimmed V and J ends, which lost 4 bases and 6 bases, there was a span of 26 bases.

In its sample, this clone was seen a few times. The rearrangement uses TRBV5-1 and TRBJ2-3; 14 bases agree with TRBD2. The CDR3 runs to 18 residues. Germline V gives CDR1 SGHRS, CDR2 YFSETQ. The J segment lost 0 bases and the V segment lost 2 bases, leaving 5 bases of the junction unmatched. In DNA form, the CDR3 reads TGCGCCAGCAGCTTTGGGACTAGCGGGAGTTCTAGCACAGATACGCAGTATTTT. It is translated as CASSFGTSGSSSTDTQYF.

The rearrangement uses TRBV4-1 and TRBJ2-1; D perhaps matches TRBD2 (5 bases). The CDR3 has 14 residues. CDR1 is MGHRA, CDR2 YSYEKL, per germline. V lost 3 bases and J 7 bases, leaving 13 bases between the germline ends. The CDR3 protein is CASSQTNTRNEQFF. The CDR3, as DNA: TGCGCCAGCAGCCAGACGAATACTAGGAATGAGCAGTTCTTC.

The chain uses TRBV10-3 and TRBJ2-1; the D is unclear. The V end was cut by 3 bases, the J end by 3 bases, with 6 bases between. The CDR3 length is 13 residues. Germline V gene sequence: CDR1 ENHRY, CDR2 SYGVKD. CDR3 nucleotides: TGTGCCATCAGTGAACTTCTCTACAATGAGCAGTTCTTC. It encodes CAISELLYNEQFF.

The J gene is TRBJ1-6, the V gene TRBV6-5, with no clear D. CDR3 size: 15 residues. From germline, CDR1 is MNHEY and CDR2 SVGAGI. The ends were cut back, 0 bases at V and 10 bases at J, with 13 bases in the middle. The CDR3 DNA reads TGTGCCAGCAGTTACTCTTGGTTCACGGGATCACCCCTCCACTTT. Translation gives CASSYSWFTGSPLHF.

Regarding this clone: One end of the junction is discordant with germline, which a read error may explain. The chain combines TRBV11-2 with TRBJ2-4; D not resolved. The CDR3 covers 11 residues. Per germline, CDR1 SGHAT and CDR2 FQNNGV. Here the CDR3 reads CASSLGNSQYF. CDR3 coding DNA: TGTGCCAGCAGCTTAGGGAACAGTCAGTACTTC.

This sequence joins TRBV5-4 and TRBJ1-6, with 7 bases fitting TRBD1. The CDR3 runs to 14 residues. V was pared by 4 bases and J by 8 bases, with 6 bases of the junction left unmatched. Germline V gives CDR1 SGHNT, CDR2 YYREEE (reference sequence). The CDR3 region has the DNA TGTGCCAGCAGCCTGGGAGGGGGCGATTCACCCCTCCACTTT. Translated, it gives CASSLGGGDSPLHF.

CDR3 sequence: CASSSQGSTNEKLFF. The DNA for the CDR3 is TGCGCCAGCAGCTCCCAGGGGTCGACTAATGAAAAACTGTTTTTT. The V gene is TRBV4-1, the J gene TRBJ1-4; tentatively, D is TRBD1 (6 bases). Trimming left V 5 bases short and J 2 bases short, with 12 bases between. CDR1 is MGHRA and CDR2 is YSYEKL in the germline V gene. The CDR3 loop spans 15 amino acids.

This rearrangement joins TRBV7-8 to TRBJ2-5; 9 nucleotides align to TRBD1. Germline values: CDR1 SGHVS, CDR2 FQNEAQ. There are 15 residues in the CDR3. The junction had 8 bases not matched to a gene; V was cut back by 5 bases and J by 4 bases. CDR3 in amino acids: CASSVNRGPAETQYF. CDR3 coding DNA: TGTGCCAGCAGCGTGAACAGGGGGCCGGCAGAGACCCAGTACTTC. The entire variable domain, with the rest obtained from reference TRBV7-8 and TRBJ2-5, is as follows: GAGVSQSPRYKVAKRGQDVALRCDPISGHVSLFWYQQALGQGPEFLTYFQNEAQLDKSGLPSDRFFAERPEGSVSTLKIQRTQQEDSAVYLCASSVNRGPAETQYFGPGTRLLVL.

The chain uses TRBV27 and TRBJ2-2; 9 nucleotides align to TRBD2. The V gene end was trimmed by 4 bases and the J gene end by 4 bases; junction bases not matched to a gene: 4. CDR1 and CDR2 (germline): MNHEY, SMNVEV (reference sequence). The CDR3 has 15 amino acids. For the CDR3, the DNA is TGTGCCAGCAGTTACTTAGCGGGAGCCACCGGGGAGCTGTTTTTT. Its translation is CASSYLAGATGELFF.

The chain is built from TRBV18 and TRBJ1-4; D not certain. Germline-derived CDR1 and CDR2 are KGHSH and LQKENI. The CDR3 covers 12 residues. V was shortened by 6 bases and J by 6 bases, with 8 bases between the two germline ends. CDR3: CASSPSDEKLFF. CDR3 sequence (DNA): TGTGCCAGCTCCCCGTCCGATGAAAAACTGTTTTTT.

On this clone itself: The identical CDR3 is also encoded by other nucleotide sequences in the sample. V is TRBV4-2 and J is TRBJ1-1; a possible D gene is TRBD1 (6 bases). The CDR3 is 15 amino acids. V was clipped by 5 bases and J by 1 base, with 14 bases between them. From germline, CDR1 is LGHNA and CDR2 YNFKEQ. In nucleotides, the CDR3 is TGTGCCAGCAGCATCAGGGGAGTGGAGAACACTGAAGCTTTCTTT. It yields the protein CASSIRGVENTEAFF.

This clone was picked up a small number of times. V and J are TRBV5-6 and TRBJ2-3; 9 bases agree with TRBD1. With 4 bases clipped from V and 8 bases from J, the junction kept 2 bases outside the gene matches. The CDR3 extends over 12 amino acids. Germline lookup yields CDR1 SGHDT and CDR2 YYEEEE. CDR3 sequence reads: CASSPDRGTQYF. Here the CDR3 DNA reads TGTGCCAGCAGCCCGGACAGGGGTACGCAGTATTTT.

For the CDR3, the DNA is TGTGCCAGCACCGCCCCACGGTCAAACCCCAACAATGAGCAGTTCTTC. Translating it yields CASTAPRSNPNNEQFF. V is TRBV7-9 and J is TRBJ2-1; D is ambiguous. CDR3 length: 16 residues. The germline V gene has CDR1 SEHNR and CDR2 FQNEAQ (reference sequence). V lost 7 bases and J lost 5, with 21 bases in between.

This clone was recorded only once. The rearrangement joins TRBV11-2 to TRBJ2-1, with a tentative D call TRBD2 (6 bases). The CDR3 is 16 residues long. V lost 6 bases and J 5 bases, leaving 20 bases between the germline ends. Germline values: CDR1 SGHAT, CDR2 FQNNGV. CDR3 coding DNA: TGTGCCAGCAGTCTTCCGGGACTCCTTTCCCACAATGAGCAGTTCTTC. It encodes CASSLPGLLSHNEQFF. Complete variable domain (other parts from reference TRBV11-2 and TRBJ2-1): EAGVAQSPRYKIIEKRQSVAFWCNPISGHATLYWYQQILGQGPKLLIQFQNNGVVDDSQLPKDRFSAERLKGVDSTLKIQPAKLEDSAVYLCASSLPGLLSHNEQFFGPGTRLTVL.

V usage is TRBV21-1 and J usage is TRBJ1-1; the D call in the table, TRBD1, was not verified against the DNA. TRBV21-1 is recorded as a pseudogene. There are 17 residues in the CDR3. The CDR3 reads CASSKDGQGRLNTEAFF. The CDR3 DNA reads TGTGCCAGCAGCAAAGACGGACAGGGGAGGTTGAACACTGAAGCTTTCTTT.

This clone has a handful of counts. The chain employs TRBV5-5 and TRBJ2-7; D is unclear. V lost 2 bases, J lost 0 bases, and 9 bases lay in between. The CDR3 length is 14 residues. Looked up from germline, CDR1 is SGHKS and CDR2 is YYEKEE (reference sequence). DNA of the CDR3: TGTGCCAGCAGCTTATTTGGCGGCTCCTACGAGCAGTACGTC. Amino acids: CASSLFGGSYEQYV.

This chain joins TRBV6-5 and TRBJ2-7; TRBD2 aligns across 10 bases. With 6 bases clipped from V and 3 bases from J, the junction kept 8 bases outside the gene matches. The CDR3 is 15 amino acids. The germline V gene has CDR1 MNHEY and CDR2 SVGAGI. In DNA, the CDR3 is TGTGCCAGCAGCCAGGGGCTAGCGGGGGACTACGAGCAGTACGTC. Protein: CASSQGLAGDYEQYV.

The chain is built from TRBV5-1 and TRBJ2-1, with unresolved D. This CDR3 has 12 amino acids. CDR1 is SGHRS, CDR2 YFSETQ, per germline. The V gene lost 0 bases and the J gene lost 9 bases, with 7 bases spanning the gap. The CDR3 spells CASSLGGSEQFF. The CDR3 DNA follows: TGCGCCAGCAGCTTGGGAGGTAGTGAGCAGTTCTTC.